The rows below give T cell receptor beta chains drawn from one sample of a study of cytotoxic CD8 clonotypes in ibrutinib-treated CLL. Libraries were prepared by immunoSEQ multiplex PCR; TCRdb keeps only in-frame clonotypes and omits some of them. The profile shows roughly 220,000 clones, roughly 79% of them singletons. The source was PBMCs, collected after 12 months of ibrutinib treatment. Receptors were obtained from a human donor with chronic lymphocytic leukemia. Both conserved end residues are part of each CDR3. The D gene is left open where the match is weak. The size entry is marked missing in some rows and otherwise reads once, few, many or a size class.

V gene	clone size	J gene	D gene	CDR3 DNA	CDR3 protein
TRBV30	-	TRBJ1-4	-	TGTGCCTGGAGTGTACAAATCAATAATGAAAAACTGTTTTTT	CAWSVQINNEKLFF
TRBV11-2	-	TRBJ2-7	-	TGTGCCAGCAGCTTAGGTTACGGAACCTACGAGCAGTACTTC	CASSLGYGTYEQYF
TRBV6-4	-	TRBJ2-1	TRBD2	TGTGCCAGCAGGCCACCGGGACTAGCGGCCCGGACCTACAATGAGCAGTTCTTC	CASRPPGLAARTYNEQFF
TRBV5-1	-	TRBJ2-2	-	TGCGCCAGCAGCCCGGATAGCTCCGGGGAGCTGTTTTTT	CASSPDSSGELFF
TRBV7-9	-	TRBJ1-2	TRBD1	TGTGCCAGCAGCCGCCGACAGGGAGATGGCTACACCTTC	CASSRRQGDGYTF
TRBV5-1	-	TRBJ1-2	TRBD1	TGCGCCAGCAGCTTGTCGGGACAGGGTCCTACCTATGATGGCTACACCTTC	CASSLSGQGPTYDGYTF
TRBV9	-	TRBJ2-2	-	TGTGCCAGCAGCGTAGCTACCGGGGAGCTGTTTTTT	CASSVATGELFF
TRBV29-1	few	TRBJ1-2	-	TGCAGCGTTGGGACAGCCGGCTACACCTTC	CSVGTAGYTF
TRBV27	-	TRBJ2-4	-	TGTGCCAGCAGTTCCTCGCTTGAGTTCAAAAACATTCAGTACTTC	CASSSSLEFKNIQYF
TRBV25-1	-	TRBJ2-1	-	TGTGCCAGCGAGGGGGACTCTCACTCCTACAATGAGCAGTTCTTC	CASEGDSHSYNEQFF
TRBV27	-	TRBJ1-2	TRBD1	TGTGCCAGCAGTTTATTGGGACAGGGGGACTATGGCTACACCTTC	CASSLLGQGDYGYTF
TRBV7-8	-	TRBJ1-2	-	TGTGCCAGCAGCTTAAACGAAAACTATGGCTACACCTTC	CASSLNENYGYTF
TRBV18	-	TRBJ2-3	TRBD2	TGTGCCAGCTCACCGATTGCCGCTAGCGGGAGTAGCACAGATACGCAGTATTTT	CASSPIAASGSSTDTQYF
TRBV11-3	-	TRBJ2-1	-	TGTGCCAGCAGTCTGATCCACAGCAATGAGCAGTTCTTC	CASSLIHSNEQFF
TRBV6-1	-	TRBJ2-1	TRBD2	TGTGCCAGCAGTGAAGCGGGCGGGGGCTCCTACAATGAGCAGTTCTTC	CASSEAGGGSYNEQFF
TRBV5-1	many	TRBJ1-4	-	TGCGCCAGCAGCTTGGTGGGGATTATGGGGGAAAAACTGTTTTTT	CASSLVGIMGEKLFF
TRBV4-1	-	TRBJ1-1	-	TGCGCCAGCAGCCAGGGCTTTGGAACCACTGAAGCTTTCTTT	CASSQGFGTTEAFF
TRBV14	-	TRBJ2-7	TRBD1	TGTGCCAGCAGCCTCAGGGACAGCCAGAACTACGAGCAGTACTTC	CASSLRDSQNYEQYF
TRBV2	-	TRBJ2-7	TRBD1	TGTGCCAGCAGGAACGGACAGGGCGGGTCCTACGAGCAGTACTTC	CASRNGQGGSYEQYF
TRBV30	few	TRBJ1-6	TRBD1	TGTGCCTGGAGTACCCTTCGGACAGGGGTCAACTCACCCCTCCACTTT	CAWSTLRTGVNSPLHF
TRBV5-1	few	TRBJ2-6	TRBD1	TGCGCCAGCAGTTTCCCGGACAGGGAGGACGTCCTGACTTTC	CASSFPDREDVLTF
TRBV5-6	-	TRBJ2-2	-	TGTGCCAGCAGACCCCTGGGGGTCGCCACCGGGGAGCTGTTTTTT	CASRPLGVATGELFF
TRBV10-1	-	TRBJ2-5	TRBD2	TGCGCCAGCAGTGAGGTAGCGGGGGGTCAAGAGACCCAGTACTTC	CASSEVAGGQETQYF
TRBV4-2	-	TRBJ2-7	-	TGTGCCAGCAGCCAAGATCGGGGTGCCGGGCGCGAGCAGTACTTC	CASSQDRGAGREQYF
TRBV7-9	-	TRBJ2-3	TRBD2	TGTGCCAGCAGCTTAGTAGCGGGGCGTAACACAGATACGCAGTATTTT	CASSLVAGRNTDTQYF
TRBV4-1	-	TRBJ2-4	-	TGCGCCAGCAGCCAACCTAGACTAAGACTAGCCAAAAACATTCAGTACTTC	CASSQPRLRLAKNIQYF
TRBV6-4	-	TRBJ1-1	TRBD1	TGTGCCAGCAGTGATTCACGGACAGGGGGCACTGAAGCTTTCTTT	CASSDSRTGGTEAFF
TRBV2	-	TRBJ2-1	TRBD2	TGTGCCAGCAGGCCCGGGACTAGCGACTACAATGAGCAGTTCTTC	CASRPGTSDYNEQFF
TRBV11-3	-	TRBJ2-5	TRBD1	TGTGCCAGCAGCCGTCTAGGGGGCGAAGAGACCCAGTACTTC	CASSRLGGEETQYF